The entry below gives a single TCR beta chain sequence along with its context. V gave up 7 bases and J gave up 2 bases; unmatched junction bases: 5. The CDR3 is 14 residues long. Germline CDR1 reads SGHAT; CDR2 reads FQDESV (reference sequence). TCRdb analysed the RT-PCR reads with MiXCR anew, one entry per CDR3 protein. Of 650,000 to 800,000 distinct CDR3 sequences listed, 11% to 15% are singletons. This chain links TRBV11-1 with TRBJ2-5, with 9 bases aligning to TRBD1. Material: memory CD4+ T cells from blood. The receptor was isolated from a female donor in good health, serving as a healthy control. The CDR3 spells CASNIGQGQETQYF. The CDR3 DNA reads TGTGCCAGCAACATCGGACAGGGGCAAGAGACCCAGTACTTC. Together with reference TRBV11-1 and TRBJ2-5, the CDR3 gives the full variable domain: EAEVAQSPRYKITEKSQAVAFWCDPISGHATLYWYRQILGQGPELLVQFQDESVVDDSQLPKDRFSAERLKGVDSTLKIQPAELGDSAMYLCASNIGQGQETQYFGPGTRLLVL.